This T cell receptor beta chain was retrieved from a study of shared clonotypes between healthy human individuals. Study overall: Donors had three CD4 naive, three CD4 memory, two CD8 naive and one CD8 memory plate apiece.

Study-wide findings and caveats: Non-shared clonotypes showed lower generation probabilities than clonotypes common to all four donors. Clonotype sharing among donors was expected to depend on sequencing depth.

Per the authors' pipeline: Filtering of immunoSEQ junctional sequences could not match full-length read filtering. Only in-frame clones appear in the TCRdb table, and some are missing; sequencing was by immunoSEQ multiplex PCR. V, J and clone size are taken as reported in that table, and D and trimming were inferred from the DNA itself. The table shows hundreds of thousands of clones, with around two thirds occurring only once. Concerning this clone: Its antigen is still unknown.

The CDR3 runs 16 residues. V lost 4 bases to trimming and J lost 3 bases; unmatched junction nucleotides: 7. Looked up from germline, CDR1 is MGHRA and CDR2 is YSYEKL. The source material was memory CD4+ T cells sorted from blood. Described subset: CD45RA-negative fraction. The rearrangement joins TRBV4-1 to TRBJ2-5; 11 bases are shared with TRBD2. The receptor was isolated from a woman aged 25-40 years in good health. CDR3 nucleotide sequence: TGCGCCAGCAGCCGGGGACTAGCGGAAGGGGAAGAGACCCAGTACTTC. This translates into CASSRGLAEGEETQYF.